One T cell receptor beta chain is described in this entry. Its target is not known. Clones were sequenced by immunoSEQ multiplex PCR, and TCRdb holds only the in-frame ones, with some missing. The table shows about 140,000 clones, with roughly 91% occurring only once. This entry belongs to a study of T cell responses to AZD1222 COVID-19 vaccine. Study-wide findings and caveats: Compared with day 0, the breadth and depth of the Spike-specific TCR repertoire rose significantly after two doses of AZD1222. Donors skewed white British and female; clonal diversity was possibly underestimated.

Here the sequenced sample was peripheral blood, taken 28 days after the second AZD1222 dose. This TCR came from an adult who received the AZD1222 COVID-19 vaccine.

CDR3: CASRGDQRGYTF. CDR3 nucleotides: TGTGCCAGCAGGGGAGACCAGCGGGGCTACACCTTC. The rearrangement links TRBV28 to TRBJ1-2; the D is unclear. Germline CDR1 reads MDHEN; CDR2 reads SYDVKM. The CDR3 totals 12 residues. Between the trimmed V and J ends, which lost 6 bases and 8 bases, there was a span of 13 bases.